This is a list of T cell receptor beta chains from one sample in a study of T cells in Graves' hyperthyroidism and ophthalmopathy. TCRdb reprocessed the multiplex PCR reads with MiXCR, giving one entry per CDR3 protein. The repertoire holds a few hundred thousand distinct CDR3 sequences, with about a sixth as singletons. The sequencing input was blood. The receptor source for this set is a woman aged 60-75 years with Graves' ophthalmopathy. Both conserved end residues are part of each CDR3. The order of the fields is CDR3 length, clone size, J gene, V gene, CDR3 protein. Size is omitted from some rows. Given values are once, few, many or a class for expanded clones.

>14|few|TRBJ1-1|TRBV14
CASSRDFPNTEAFF
>13|many|TRBJ2-5|TRBV5-1
CASSFEGEETQYF
>15|many|TRBJ2-7|TRBV12-3/TRBV12-4
CASSLSGTLKDEQYF
>14|many|TRBJ2-7|TRBV18
CASSPGQGVYEQYF
>13|NA|TRBJ2-7|TRBV20-1
CSARLQEPYEQYF
>12|NA|TRBJ2-3|TRBV3-1
CASSHNREAQYF
>15|many|TRBJ2-3|TRBV2
CASSSPVGLTDTQYF
>12|NA|TRBJ2-5|TRBV7-2
CASSFHTETQYF
>13|few|TRBJ2-7|TRBV7-9
CASWGGGPYEQYF
>13|many|TRBJ1-1|TRBV29-1
CSVEDLTRTEAFF
>12|NA|TRBJ1-2|TRBV5-5
CASSFGDGGYTF
>17|few|TRBJ2-1|TRBV20-1
CSAHSRGRAGTYNEQFF
>15|many|TRBJ2-5|TRBV18
CASSPQRGSGGDQYF
>13|many|TRBJ1-1|TRBV11-2
CASSARRNTEAFF
>14|many|TRBJ2-1|TRBV20-1
CSAETSGVYNEQFF
>15|many|TRBJ2-1|TRBV29-1
CSVLGGTLKYNEQFF
>13|many|TRBJ1-6|TRBV2
CASSVGLAGPLHF
>14|many|TRBJ2-3|TRBV12-5
CASGLGTPADTQYF
>14|many|TRBJ2-3|TRBV3-1
CASSGTGWTDTQYF
>16|NA|TRBJ1-1|TRBV19
CASRGGTGNGRTEAFF
>15|NA|TRBJ1-2|TRBV5-1
CASSLAFGPPYGYTF
>17|once|TRBJ2-3|TRBV7-3
CASSLRRGGLSTDTQYF
>13|many|TRBJ1-2|TRBV20-1
CSARDTGNYGYTF
>17|few|TRBJ1-2|TRBV14
CASSPPPGAKSDYGYTF
>12|NA|TRBJ2-7|TRBV6-2/TRBV6-3
CASSSRVYEQYF
>17|NA|TRBJ2-7|TRBV7-2
CASSLQGLAGGFYEQYF
>14|many|TRBJ1-2|TRBV5-4
CASSLNRGSYGYTF
>16|many|TRBJ1-4|TRBV13
CASSLGQGAANEKLFF
>22|many|TRBJ2-4|TRBV12-3/TRBV12-4
CASSLTYDTRGLIDDTKNIQYF
>13|NA|TRBJ2-1|TRBV11-3
CASSLDLSGEQFF
>19|few|TRBJ1-4|TRBV4-3
CASSHDDWTAVKTNEKLFF
>14|many|TRBJ2-3|TRBV5-1
CASSGTTSPDTQYF
>17|NA|TRBJ2-1|TRBV5-1
CASSTSGSRSSYNEQFF
>14|NA|TRBJ2-7|TRBV19
CASSSGGGAYEQYF
>11|NA|TRBJ2-1|TRBV19
CASSKVGEQFF
>16|many|TRBJ1-1|TRBV27
CASSLLPGTGGPEAFF
>15|NA|TRBJ2-7|TRBV5-1
CASRRTSGSSYEQYF
>15|many|TRBJ2-7|TRBV20-1
CSARTSGLSSYEQYF
>14|many|TRBJ1-6|TRBV27
CASSRLPDNSPLHF
>16|many|TRBJ1-1|TRBV10-3
CAISDPRTGGGTEAFF
>13|many|TRBJ2-1|TRBV20-1
CSAGTSGPTEQFF
>15|few|TRBJ2-1|TRBV12-3/TRBV12-4
CASRTGTGLLGEQFF
>17|few|TRBJ1-3|TRBV5-1
CASSPQAQGASGNTIYF
>14|many|TRBJ2-1|TRBV2
CASRAGTSYNEQFF
>11|few|TRBJ2-1|TRBV5-4
CASRQGGNQFF
>15|few|TRBJ2-5|TRBV7-7
CASSLRLAGGETQYF
>15|many|TRBJ1-1|TRBV3-1
CASSQRNLANTEAFF